In its sample, the clone carrying this T cell receptor beta chain was seen a few times. What it binds is not known. Naive and memory CD4+ T cell DNA was deep-sequenced without culture. This table comes from immunoSEQ multiplex PCR, and its TCRdb copy is limited to in-frame clones, with some not included. This table has 65,000 or so clones, about 89% appearing once. In germline, CDR1 is SGDLS, CDR2 YYNGEE. This CDR3 is built from 16 residues. The V and J ends lost 3 bases and 3 bases, in that order; junction bases with no gene match: 9. This sample stems from a study of CD4 T cells in relation to SARS-CoV-2 and coronaviruses. General study points: Pre-pandemic and post-infection samples never came from the same donor.

Unexposed donor CD4+ T cells date from about 2011-2018, before the COVID-19 pandemic. The sample consisted of memory CD4+ T cells from PBMCs. This TCR was recovered from a human donor in good health. This chain links TRBV9 with TRBJ1-2; 9 nucleotides align to TRBD1. CDR3 bases: TGTGCCAGCAGCGCCTTTACAGGGGGCGCCGACTATGGCTACACCTTC. This encodes CASSAFTGGADYGYTF. The variable domain in full, with the rest retrieved from reference TRBV9 and TRBJ1-2, is DSGVTQTPKHLITATGQRVTLRCSPRSGDLSVYWYQQSLDQGLQFLIQYYNGEERAKGNILERFSAQQFPDLHSELNLSSLELGDSALYFCASSAFTGGADYGYTFGSGTRLTVV.